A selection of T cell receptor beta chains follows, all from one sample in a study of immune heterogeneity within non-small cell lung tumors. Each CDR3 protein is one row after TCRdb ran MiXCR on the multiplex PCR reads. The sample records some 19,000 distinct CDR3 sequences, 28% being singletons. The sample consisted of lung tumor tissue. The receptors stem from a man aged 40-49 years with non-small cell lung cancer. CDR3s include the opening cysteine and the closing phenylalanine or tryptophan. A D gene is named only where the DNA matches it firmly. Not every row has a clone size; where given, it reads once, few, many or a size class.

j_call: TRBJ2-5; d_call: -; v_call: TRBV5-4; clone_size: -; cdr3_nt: TGTGCCAGCAGCTTGCGGGGTGCCCAAGAGACCCAGTACTTC; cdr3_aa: CASSLRGAQETQYF
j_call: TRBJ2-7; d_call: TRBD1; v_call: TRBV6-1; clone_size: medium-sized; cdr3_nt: TGTGCCAGCAGTCAGACAGGGAGCTCCTACGAGCAGTACTTC; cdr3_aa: CASSQTGSSYEQYF
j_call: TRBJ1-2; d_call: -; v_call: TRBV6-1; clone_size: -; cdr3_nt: TGTGCCAGCAGGGTAGGGGCCTATGGCTACACCTTC; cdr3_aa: CASRVGAYGYTF
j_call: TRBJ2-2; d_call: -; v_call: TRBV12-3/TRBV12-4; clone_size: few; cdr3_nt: TGTGCCAGCAGTTTAACGGGAGCCGGCGGGGAGCTGTTTTTT; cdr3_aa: CASSLTGAGGELFF
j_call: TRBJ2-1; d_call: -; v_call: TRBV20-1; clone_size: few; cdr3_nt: TGCAGTGCTCGCCTCTACGAGGGGGGCTCCTACAATGAGCAGTTCTTC; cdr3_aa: CSARLYEGGSYNEQFF
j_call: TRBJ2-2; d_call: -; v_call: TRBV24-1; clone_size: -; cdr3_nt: TGTGCCACCGGGGCACACTACACCGGGCAGCTGTTTTTT; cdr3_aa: CATGAHYTGQLFF
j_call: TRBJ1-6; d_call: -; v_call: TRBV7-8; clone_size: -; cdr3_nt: TGTGCCAGCAGCCCCCGTTCTAGGTTCTCACCCCTCCACTTT; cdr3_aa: CASSPRSRFSPLHF
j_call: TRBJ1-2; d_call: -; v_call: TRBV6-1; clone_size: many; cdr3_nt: TGTGCCTCCTATACGGGGGGACTTGGCTACACCTTC; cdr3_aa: CASYTGGLGYTF
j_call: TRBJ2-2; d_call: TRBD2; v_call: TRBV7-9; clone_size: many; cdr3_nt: TGTGCCAGCAGCTTATGGTGGGAGGGCCTCGGCGGGGAGCTGTTTTTT; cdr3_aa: CASSLWWEGLGGELFF
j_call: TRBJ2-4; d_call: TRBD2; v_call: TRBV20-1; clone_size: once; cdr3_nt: TGCAGTGCTAGAGTTGGGGGAGGGCCGTCGAACATTCAGTACTTC; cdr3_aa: CSARVGGGPSNIQYF
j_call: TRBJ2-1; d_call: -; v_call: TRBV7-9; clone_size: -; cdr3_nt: TGTGCCAGCAGCACGGGACCCCACTTC; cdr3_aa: CASSTGPHF
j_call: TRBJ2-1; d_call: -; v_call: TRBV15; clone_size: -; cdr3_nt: TGTGCCACCAGCAGACCGGGACGTTACAATGAGCAGTTCTTC; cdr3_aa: CATSRPGRYNEQFF
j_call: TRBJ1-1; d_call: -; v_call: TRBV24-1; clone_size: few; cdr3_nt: TGTGCCACAAGCAACAGGGCCTACACTGAAGCTTTCTTT; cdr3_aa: CATSNRAYTEAFF
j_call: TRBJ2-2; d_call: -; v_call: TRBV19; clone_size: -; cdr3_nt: TGTGCCAGTATACGGGACGGACTCGCGAACACCGGGGAGCTGTTTTTT; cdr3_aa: CASIRDGLANTGELFF
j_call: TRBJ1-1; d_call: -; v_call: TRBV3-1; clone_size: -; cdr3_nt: TGTGCCAGCAGCCACACAGGGAGAGTGAACACTGAAGCTTTCTTT; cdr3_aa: CASSHTGRVNTEAFF
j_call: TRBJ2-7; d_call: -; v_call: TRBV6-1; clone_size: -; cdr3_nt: TGTGCCAGCAGTGAACTCCTGCAGGTTACCTCCTACGAGCAGTACTTC; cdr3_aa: CASSELLQVTSYEQYF
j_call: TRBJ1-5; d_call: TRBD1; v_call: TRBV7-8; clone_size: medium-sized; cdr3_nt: TGTGCCAGCAGCGCGACAGGGGGTTTGTCTCAGCCCCAGCATTTT; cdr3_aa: CASSATGGLSQPQHF
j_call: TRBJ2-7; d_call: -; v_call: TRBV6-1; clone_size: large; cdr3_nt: TGTGCCAGCAGTTACGGCGAGGGGGATGGATACGAGCAGTACTTC; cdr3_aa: CASSYGEGDGYEQYF
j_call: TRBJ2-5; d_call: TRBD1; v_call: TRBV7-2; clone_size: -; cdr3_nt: TGTGCCAGCAGCTCCAGGACAGGCCAAGAGACCCAGTACTTC; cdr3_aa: CASSSRTGQETQYF
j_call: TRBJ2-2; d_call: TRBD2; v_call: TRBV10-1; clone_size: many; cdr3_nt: TGCGCCACGACCGGGACTAGCGTAAGGGGGAGCACCGGGGAGCTGTTTTTT; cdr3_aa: CATTGTSVRGSTGELFF
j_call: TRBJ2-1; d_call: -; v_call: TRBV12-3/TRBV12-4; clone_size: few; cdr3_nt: TGTGCCAGCAGTCTTGTCAGGGCCGGCGATGAGCAGTTCTTC; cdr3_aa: CASSLVRAGDEQFF
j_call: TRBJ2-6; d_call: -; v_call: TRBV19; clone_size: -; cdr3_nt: TGTGCCAGTAGTGGATTCTCTGGGGCCAACGTCCTGACTTTC; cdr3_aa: CASSGFSGANVLTF
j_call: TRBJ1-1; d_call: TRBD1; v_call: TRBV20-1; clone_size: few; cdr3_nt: TGCAGTGCTAGAGATCTGCGGACAGGGGAACGTGAAGCTTTCTTT; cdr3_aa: CSARDLRTGEREAFF
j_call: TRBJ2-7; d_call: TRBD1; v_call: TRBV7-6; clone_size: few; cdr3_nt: TGTGCCAGCAGCCCGAGACAGGGGGCGATCGAGCAGTACTTC; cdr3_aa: CASSPRQGAIEQYF
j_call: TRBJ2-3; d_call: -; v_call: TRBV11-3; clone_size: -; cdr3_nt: TGTGGCAGCAGACGTGAGGGCTTCACAGATACGCAGTATTTT; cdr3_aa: CGSRREGFTDTQYF
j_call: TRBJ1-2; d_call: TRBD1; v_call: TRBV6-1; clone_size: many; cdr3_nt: TGTGCCAGCAGCTCCTCCCTAGGAGGACAGGTCGAAAACTATGGCTACACCTTC; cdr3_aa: CASSSSLGGQVENYGYTF
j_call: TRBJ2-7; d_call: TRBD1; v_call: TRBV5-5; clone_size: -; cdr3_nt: TGTGCCAGCAGTTTTACGGACAGGAGAACCTACGAGCAGTACTTC; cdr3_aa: CASSFTDRRTYEQYF
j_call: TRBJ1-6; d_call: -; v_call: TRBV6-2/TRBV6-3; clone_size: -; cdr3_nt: TGTTCCAGCACATGGGGCGAAGGGGATTCACCCCTCCACTTT; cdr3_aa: CSSTWGEGDSPLHF
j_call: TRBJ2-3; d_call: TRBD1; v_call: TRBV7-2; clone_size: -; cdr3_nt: TGTGCCAGCAGCTACCGGACAGGGGGCAATCAGCCCCAGTATTTT; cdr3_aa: CASSYRTGGNQPQYF
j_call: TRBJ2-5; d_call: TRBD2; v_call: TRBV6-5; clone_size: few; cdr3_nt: TGTGCCAGCAGTTACTCGATAAGCGGGAGGTTTAGGTTCGACCAGTACTTC; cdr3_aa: CASSYSISGRFRFDQYF
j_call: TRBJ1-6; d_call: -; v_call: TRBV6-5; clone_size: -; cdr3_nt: TGTGCCAGCAGTTACTCGGGGAATTCAGCCCTCCACTTT; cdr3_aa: CASSYSGNSALHF
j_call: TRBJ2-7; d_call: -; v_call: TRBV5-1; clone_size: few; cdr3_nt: TGCGCCAGCAGCCCCACGAGGGGGGGGTCCTACGAGCAGTACTTC; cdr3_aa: CASSPTRGGSYEQYF
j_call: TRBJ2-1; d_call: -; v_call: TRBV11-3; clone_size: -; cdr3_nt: TGTGCCAGCAGCTTAGCTCGGTTTGAGCAGTTCTTC; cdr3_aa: CASSLARFEQFF
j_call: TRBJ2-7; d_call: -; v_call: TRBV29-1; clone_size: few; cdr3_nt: TGCAGCGTATCACAAGGAGCTCCCTACGAGCAGTACTTC; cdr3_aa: CSVSQGAPYEQYF
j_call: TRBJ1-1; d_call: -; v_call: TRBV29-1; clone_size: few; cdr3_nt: TGCAGCGTTGACTTTAAGGGATTGAACACTGAAGCTTTCTTT; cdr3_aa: CSVDFKGLNTEAFF